The 21 T cell receptor beta chains listed next were all sequenced from one sample in a study of T cells in Graves' hyperthyroidism and ophthalmopathy. Regions amplified from RNA transcripts were the TCR beta CDR3 regions. The primer set for the first-round RT-PCR of the TCR CDR3 was HTBI. Using its own MiXCR run on the multiplex PCR reads, TCRdb lists one record per CDR3 protein. The table lists 350,000 to 400,000 distinct CDR3 sequences, about a fifth of them singletons, with roughly 3.5% in the top ten. Source material: blood. The receptors were gathered from a woman aged 18-35 years with Graves' hyperthyroidism.

The V and J genes are TRBV12-5 and TRBJ2-7; the match to TRBD1 covers 7 bases. This CDR3 has 16 amino acids. Germline CDR1 is LGHNT and CDR2 is FRNRAP. The V and J ends lost 6 bases and 4 bases, in that order; junction bases with no gene match: 15. CDR3 region: CASGYKPAGGLYEQYF. The CDR3 bases are TGTGCTAGTGGATATAAACCGGCAGGGGGTTTGTACGAGCAGTACTTC.

The chain joins TRBV4-1 to TRBJ2-2; the D gene is possibly TRBD1 (6 bases). V lost 0 bases and J 5 bases, leaving 10 bases between the germline ends. This CDR3 is 15 amino acids long. Germline CDR1 and CDR2: MGHRA and YSYEKL. CDR3 protein: CASSQDHRETGELFF. In DNA, the CDR3 is TGCGCCAGCAGCCAAGATCACAGGGAAACCGGGGAGCTGTTTTTT.

This clonotype appeared a few times. This chain uses TRBV30 with TRBJ2-7, with D possibly TRBD2 on 5 matching bases. The CDR3 spans 12 residues. The V gene lost 2 bases and the J gene lost 6 bases, with 11 bases spanning the gap. Germline values: CDR1 GTSNPN, CDR2 SVGIG (reference sequence). The CDR3 nucleotides are TGTGCCTGGAGTCCTCGAGGGCTCGAGCAGTACTTC. Its translation: CAWSPRGLEQYF.

CDR3 amino acids: CASSPSTGRRGYTF. The CDR3, as DNA: TGTGCCAGCAGTCCCTCGACAGGCCGCCGGGGCTACACCTTC. The J gene is TRBJ1-2, the V gene TRBV6-5; tentatively, D is TRBD1 (6 bases). Germline V gene data show CDR1 as MNHEY and CDR2 as SVGAGI. The V end was cut by 5 bases, the J end by 8 bases, with 18 bases between. This CDR3 has 14 residues.

J is TRBJ1-1 and V is TRBV11-2; D gene ambiguous. V lost 0 bases to trimming and J lost 6 bases, with 8 bases between them. Germline V lookup: CDR1 SGHAT, CDR2 FQNNGV. The CDR3 spans 13 residues. The CDR3 protein is CASSLDQKAEAFF. The CDR3 coding sequence is TGTGCCAGCAGCTTAGATCAGAAGGCTGAAGCTTTCTTT.

Many counts were recorded for this clonotype. This rearrangement joins TRBV5-1 to TRBJ1-1, with D possibly matching TRBD1 (5 bases). CDR1 and CDR2 from the germline V gene are SGHRS and YFSETQ. V gave up 0 bases and J gave up 4 bases, with 13 bases separating them. The CDR3 consists of 15 residues. This chain's CDR3 is CASSLDAGLGTEAFF. The CDR3 DNA follows: TGCGCCAGCAGCTTGGATGCAGGGTTGGGCACTGAAGCTTTCTTT.

The rearrangement joins TRBV11-2 to TRBJ2-2; D gene ambiguous. The germline gives CDR1 SGHAT, CDR2 FQNNGV. The CDR3 runs 16 residues. Trimming took off 1 base at V and 1 base at J, with 10 bases between the two ends. The chain's CDR3 is CASSLGNRWNTGELFF. DNA of the CDR3: TGTGCCAGCAGCTTAGGTAATAGATGGAACACCGGGGAGCTGTTTTTT. Using reference TRBV11-2 and TRBJ2-2 for the parts outside the CDR3, the full variable domain is EAGVAQSPRYKIIEKRQSVAFWCNPISGHATLYWYQQILGQGPKLLIQFQNNGVVDDSQLPKDRFSAERLKGVDSTLKIQPAKLEDSAVYLCASSLGNRWNTGELFFGEGSRLTVL.

V gene TRBV6-5 combines with J gene TRBJ2-2; no firm D call. V dropped 2 bases and J dropped 0 bases, with 7 bases sitting between them. Germline V CDR1 and CDR2: MNHEY, SVGAGI. The CDR3 is made up of 15 amino acids. CDR3 in DNA: TGTGCCAGCAGTTACGGGCTATCGAACACCGGGGAGCTGTTTTTT. As protein: CASSYGLSNTGELFF.

This clonotype has ten or more counts. The chain uses TRBV11-3 and TRBJ2-7, with a possible D match to TRBD2 (5 bases). Trimming took off 5 bases at V and 3 bases at J, with 23 bases between the two ends. Germline-derived CDR1 and CDR2 are SGHNT and YENEEA. This CDR3 is built from 17 residues. The CDR3, as DNA: TGTGCCAGCAGCCCCCGCCATGACGGCCCTAGCATCTACGAGCAGTACTTC. Its translation is CASSPRHDGPSIYEQYF.

The sample holds many counts of this clonotype. The CDR3 spells CASSLGAAYGYTF. The CDR3 region has the DNA TGTGCCAGCAGCTTAGGGGCTGCCTATGGCTACACCTTC. The chain joins TRBV7-9 to TRBJ1-2, with D uncertain. Trimming shortened V by 1 base and J by 4 bases, and 7 bases separated the two germline ends. Germline CDR1 SEHNR, CDR2 FQNEAQ (reference sequence). There are 13 residues in the CDR3.

This clonotype was recorded many times. This sequence joins TRBV30 and TRBJ1-2; the D is unclear. The CDR3 is 14 amino acids. Trimming removed 4 bases at V and 2 bases at J, with 14 bases between. The V gene's germline CDR1 is GTSNPN and CDR2 SVGIG (reference sequence). The CDR3 here is CAWTGKGGNYGYTF. DNA of the CDR3: TGTGCCTGGACCGGGAAGGGCGGAAACTATGGCTACACCTTC. Based on the CDR3 plus reference TRBV30 and TRBJ1-2, the full variable domain is SQTIHQWPATLVQPVGSPLSLECTVEGTSNPNLYWYRQAAGRGLQLLFYSVGIGQISSEVPQNLSASRPQDRQFILSSKKLLLSDSGFYLCAWTGKGGNYGYTFGSGTRLTVV.

This clonotype was counted at least ten times. The chain employs TRBV12-3 or TRBV12-4 and TRBJ2-7; unclear D gene. The CDR3 is made up of 15 amino acids. V was cut by 5 bases and J by 2 bases, with 16 bases left in between. Here the CDR3 reads CASSERAAHPYEQYF. The CDR3 DNA sequence: TGTGCCAGCAGTGAACGGGCCGCGCATCCCTACGAGCAGTACTTC.

For this clonotype: A much larger clone lies a single base off, so this may be a read error. The CDR3 ends on some other residue instead of the conserved phenylalanine or tryptophan, so this is likely a read error. The V and J genes are TRBV2 and TRBJ1-5; D ambiguous. Germline loops: CDR1 SNHLY, CDR2 FYNNEI. Trimming shortened V by 8 bases and J by 3 bases, and 11 bases separated the two germline ends. The CDR3 runs 13 residues. CDR3 sequence: CASAQSFNQPQHV. As DNA, the CDR3 is TGTGCCAGCGCTCAGAGCTTCAATCAGCCCCAGCATGTT.

There are many counts of this clonotype. The V call is TRBV2, the J call TRBJ2-7, with D unclear. The CDR3 has 14 residues. The germline V gene has CDR1 SNHLY and CDR2 FYNNEI. V lost 4 bases, J lost 0 bases, and 10 bases lay in between. CDR3 DNA sequence: TGTGCCAGCAGTGGCGCAGCTAGCTCCTACGAGCAGTACTTC. Translation gives CASSGAASSYEQYF.

This clonotype has at least ten counts. The chain couples TRBV20-1 to TRBJ1-5; D is undetermined. The CDR3 is 10 residues long. Germline V lookup: CDR1 DFQATT, CDR2 SNEGSKA (reference sequence). With 5 bases removed from V and 11 bases from J, the gap between germline ends came to 10 bases. The CDR3, as DNA: TGCAGTGCTGGGGATTTGACCCAGCATTTT. This codes for CSAGDLTQHF.

Ten or more counts support this clonotype. The V and J genes are TRBV4-1 and TRBJ1-1, with no clear D. In germline, CDR1 is MGHRA, CDR2 YSYEKL. Between the trimmed V and J ends, which lost 4 bases and 8 bases, there was a span of 14 bases. This CDR3 has 13 residues. CDR3 coding DNA: TGCGCCAGCAGCCTCGCCCTTGCGTGGGAAGCTTTCTTT. It is translated as CASSLALAWEAFF.

This clonotype has ten or more counts. Germline is not matched at one junction end, which may reflect a read error. The chain has TRBV7-8 and TRBJ1-6; D gene uncertain. The CDR3 covers 14 residues. Germline V gives CDR1 SGHVS, CDR2 FQNEAQ. As DNA, the CDR3 is TGTGCCAGCGGCTTAGAGGGCCTAGGTTCACCCCTCCACTTT. Protein: CASGLEGLGSPLHF.

This clonotype was seen at least ten times. The chain is built from TRBV3-1 and TRBJ1-2, with 7 bases lining up with TRBD1. Trimming at V came to 0 bases and at J to 7 bases, leaving 8 bases not matched to a gene. This CDR3 has 15 amino acids. Germline V lookup: CDR1 LGHDT, CDR2 YNNKEL (reference sequence). DNA for the CDR3: TGTGCCAGCAGCCAAGAGGGGGAGGACAGGTCTGGCTACACCTTC. It codes for CASSQEGEDRSGYTF. Variable domain in full (rest from reference TRBV3-1 and TRBJ1-2): DTAVSQTPKYLVTQMGNDKSIKCEQNLGHDTMYWYKQDSKKFLKIMFSYNNKELIINETVPNRFSPKSPDKAHLNLHINSLELGDSAVYFCASSQEGEDRSGYTFGSGTRLTVV.

This clonotype was recorded at least ten times. The V gene is TRBV27, the J gene TRBJ2-7; 7 nucleotides agree with TRBD1. CDR1 is MNHEY and CDR2 is SMNVEV in the germline V gene (reference sequence). After removal of 3 bases from V and 2 bases from J, the junction contained 4 bases not matched to a gene. The CDR3 extends over 14 amino acids. CDR3 loop: CASSFETGPYEQYF. DNA for the CDR3: TGTGCCAGCAGTTTTGAGACAGGGCCCTACGAGCAGTACTTC.

This clonotype was recorded many times. The V call is TRBV10-3, the J call TRBJ2-7; perhaps D is TRBD1 or TRBD2 (5 bases each). This CDR3 has 15 residues. Germline loops: CDR1 ENHRY, CDR2 SYGVKD. The V and J ends lost 5 bases and 2 bases respectively, with 16 bases between them. The CDR3 protein is CAISSPGTATYEQYF. CDR3 nucleotides: TGTGCCATCAGTTCACCCGGGACGGCAACCTACGAGCAGTACTTC.

This clonotype came up many times. The J gene is TRBJ2-7, the V gene TRBV19; TRBD2 aligns across 8 bases. CDR3 length: 11 residues. Germline-derived CDR1 and CDR2 are LNHDA and SQIVND (reference sequence). After removal of 9 bases from V and 5 bases from J, the junction contained 3 bases not matched to a gene. CDR3 coding DNA: TGTGCCAGCGGGGGGGGGAACGAGCAGTACTTC. Protein product: CASGGGNEQYF.